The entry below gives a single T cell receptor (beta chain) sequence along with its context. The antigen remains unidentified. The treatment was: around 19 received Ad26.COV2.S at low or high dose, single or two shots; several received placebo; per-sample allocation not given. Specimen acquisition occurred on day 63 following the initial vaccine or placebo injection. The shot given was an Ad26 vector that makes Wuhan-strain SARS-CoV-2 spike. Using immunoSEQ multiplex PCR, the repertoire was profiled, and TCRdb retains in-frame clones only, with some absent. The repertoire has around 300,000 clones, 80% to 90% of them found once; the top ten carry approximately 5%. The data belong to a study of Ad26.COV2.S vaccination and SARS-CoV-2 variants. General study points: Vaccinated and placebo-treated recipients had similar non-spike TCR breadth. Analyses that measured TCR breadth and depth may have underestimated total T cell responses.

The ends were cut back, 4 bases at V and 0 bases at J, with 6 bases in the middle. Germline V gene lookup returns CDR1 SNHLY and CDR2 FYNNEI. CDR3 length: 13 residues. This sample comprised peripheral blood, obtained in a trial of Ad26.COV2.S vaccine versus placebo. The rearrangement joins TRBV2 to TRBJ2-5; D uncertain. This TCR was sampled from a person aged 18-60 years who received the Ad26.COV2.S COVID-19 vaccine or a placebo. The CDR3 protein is CASSVAYQETQYF. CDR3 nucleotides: TGTGCCAGCAGTGTGGCGTACCAAGAGACCCAGTACTTC.